This entry is about one T cell receptor (beta chain). What it recognizes is unknown. PCR employed 60 Vbeta and 13 Jbeta primers. Repertoires were generated with immunoSEQ multiplex PCR, while TCRdb's copy carries only in-frame clones and drops some. The table lists some 180,000 clones, 12% of them singletons. The data derive from a study of cytomegalovirus exposure and HLA in healthy donors. Germline V CDR1 and CDR2: SGHNT, YYREEE (reference sequence). With V trimmed by 4 bases and J by 1 base, 5 bases remained unmatched. The CDR3 is 15 amino acids. Findings and caveats of the study: According to the study, around 180 TCR beta chains were cytomegalovirus-associated. A later analysis by the authors found several of the most significant clusters apparently linked to common viral pathogens.

This clonotype was obtained from a man aged 50-59 years in good health and CMV-seropositive. The chain couples TRBV5-4 to TRBJ2-3; 8 nucleotides align to TRBD2. Sequencing used PBMCs. CDR3 amino acids: CASSTVGGGTDTQYF. In nucleotides, the CDR3 is TGTGCCAGCAGCACCGTCGGGGGGGGCACAGATACGCAGTATTTT.